This T cell receptor beta chain was profiled in a study of Graves' ophthalmopathy and Graves' hyperthyroidism. Amplification of the TCR beta CDR3 regions used RNA transcripts (as template). Investigators did first-round RT-PCR with HTBI primers, then second-round multiplex PCR. TCRdb re-called the multiplex PCR reads with MiXCR, one entry per CDR3 protein. The sample gives 150,000 to 200,000 distinct CDR3 sequences, 39% of which show up once; 8% to 9% is in the top ten. There are many counts of this clonotype. The target antigen is unknown. Ophthalmopathy donors showed moderate-to-severe activity, CAS ≥3, NOSPECS ≥4 and a duration under 3 months. Uncontrolled infections, pregnancy, lactation or other autoimmune diseases led to patient exclusion. Reliance was placed on clinical symptoms, serum thyroxine, TRAb, thyroid ultrasound and orbital computed tomography for diagnosis. Germline V gene data show CDR1 as SQVTM and CDR2 as ANQGSEA. V shed 4 bases and J shed 4 bases, with 11 bases lying between them. This CDR3 is 13 amino acids long.

Overall study findings and caveats: Using 13 signatures, a model distinguished ophthalmopathy from stable hyperthyroidism, reaching more than 85% sensitivity and 65% to 84% specificity.

The chain has TRBV29-1 and TRBJ1-5, with D perhaps matching TRBD1 (5 bases). Sequencing was carried out using peripheral blood. This receptor was obtained from a man aged 25-40 years with Graves' ophthalmopathy. CDR3 in amino acids: CSVGGTLNQPQHF. The CDR3 DNA is TGCAGCGTTGGGGGCACACTAAATCAGCCCCAGCATTTT.